The TCR beta chain described here comes from a study of metastatic and nonmetastatic thyroid tumors. Study-wide background: Peripheral blood and tumor or nodule samples from malignant and benign thyroid patients were compared.

Under the authors' procedure: A papillary thyroid cancer distant-metastasis classifier was built from CDR3 differences across clinicopathological groups. TCRdb re-analyzed the PCR reads using MiXCR. In this record, the V and J calls reflect TCRdb's handling and not the investigators' own analysis. The table includes 80,000 to 85,000 clones, 9.5% to 15% detected once. Many counts were recorded for this clone. Its antigen remains unknown. Patients had received no treatment of any kind before thyroid surgery. The germline V gene encodes CDR1 LGHDT and CDR2 YNNKEL (reference sequence). The V gene lost 4 bases and the J gene lost 0 bases, with 7 bases spanning the gap. This CDR3 region has 13 residues. Study-wide points: Malignant thyroid tumors reportedly had TCR beta diversity that was significantly higher than in benign nodules, in blood and tumor.

Material for sequencing was tumor tissue. The chain combines TRBV3-1 with TRBJ2-7; a weak D match, TRBD2 (5 bases). The TCR comes from a female donor with papillary thyroid cancer or a benign thyroid nodule (not recorded which). Some clones in this sample may be carry-over from other donors' samples. The CDR3, as DNA: TGTGCCAGCAGCCCCGACTACTCCTACGAGCAGTACTTC. This codes for CASSPDYSYEQYF.